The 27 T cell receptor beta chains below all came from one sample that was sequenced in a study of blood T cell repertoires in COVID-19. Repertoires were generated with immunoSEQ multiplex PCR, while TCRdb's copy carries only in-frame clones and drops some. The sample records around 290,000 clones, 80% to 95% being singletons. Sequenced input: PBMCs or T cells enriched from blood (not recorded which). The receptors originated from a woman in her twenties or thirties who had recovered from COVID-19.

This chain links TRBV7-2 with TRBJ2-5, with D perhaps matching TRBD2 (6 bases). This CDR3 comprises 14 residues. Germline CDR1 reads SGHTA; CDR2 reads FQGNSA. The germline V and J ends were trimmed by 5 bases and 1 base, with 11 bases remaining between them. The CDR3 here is CASSLATSQETQYF. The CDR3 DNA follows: TGTGCCAGCAGCCTTGCGACTAGCCAAGAGACCCAGTACTTC.

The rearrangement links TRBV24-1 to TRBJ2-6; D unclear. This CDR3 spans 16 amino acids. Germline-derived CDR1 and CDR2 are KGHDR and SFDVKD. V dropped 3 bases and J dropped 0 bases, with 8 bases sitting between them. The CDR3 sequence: CATSDLRSSGANVLTF. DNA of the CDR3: TGTGCCACCAGTGATCTGAGAAGCTCTGGGGCCAACGTCCTGACTTTC.

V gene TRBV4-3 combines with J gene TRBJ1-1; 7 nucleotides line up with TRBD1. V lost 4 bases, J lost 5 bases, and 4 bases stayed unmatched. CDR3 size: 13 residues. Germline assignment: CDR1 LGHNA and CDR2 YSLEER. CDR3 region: CASSLTGITEAFF. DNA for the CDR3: TGCGCCAGCAGCCTGACAGGGATTACTGAAGCTTTCTTT.

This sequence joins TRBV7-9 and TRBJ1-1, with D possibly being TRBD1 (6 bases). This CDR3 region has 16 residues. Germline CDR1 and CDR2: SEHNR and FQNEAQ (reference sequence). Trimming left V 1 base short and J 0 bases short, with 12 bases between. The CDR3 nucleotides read TGTGCCAGCAGCTTAGATACGGGGGGCATGAACACTGAAGCTTTCTTT. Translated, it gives CASSLDTGGMNTEAFF.

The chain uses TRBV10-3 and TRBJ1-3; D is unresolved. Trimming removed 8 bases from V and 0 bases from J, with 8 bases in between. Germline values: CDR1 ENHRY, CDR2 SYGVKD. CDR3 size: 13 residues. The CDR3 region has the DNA TGTGCCATCGCGCCTGGCTCTGGAAACACCATATATTTT. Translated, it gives CAIAPGSGNTIYF.

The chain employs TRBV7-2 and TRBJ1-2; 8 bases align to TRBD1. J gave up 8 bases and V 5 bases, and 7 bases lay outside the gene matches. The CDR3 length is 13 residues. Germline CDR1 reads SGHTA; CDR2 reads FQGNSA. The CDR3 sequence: CASSPGQGRGYTF. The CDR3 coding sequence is TGTGCCAGCAGCCCAGGACAGGGCAGAGGCTACACCTTC. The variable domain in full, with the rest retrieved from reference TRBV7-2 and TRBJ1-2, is GAGVSQSPSNKVTEKGKDVELRCDPISGHTALYWYRQSLGQGLEFLIYFQGNSAPDKSGLPSDRFSAERTGGSVSTLTIQRTQQEDSAVYLCASSPGQGRGYTFGSGTRLTVV.

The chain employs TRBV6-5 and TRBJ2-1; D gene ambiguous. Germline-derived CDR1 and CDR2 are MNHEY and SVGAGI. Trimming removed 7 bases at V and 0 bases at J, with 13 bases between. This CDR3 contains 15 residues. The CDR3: CASTLNSYSYNEQFF. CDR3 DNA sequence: TGTGCCAGCACCCTTAACAGCTACTCCTACAATGAGCAGTTCTTC.

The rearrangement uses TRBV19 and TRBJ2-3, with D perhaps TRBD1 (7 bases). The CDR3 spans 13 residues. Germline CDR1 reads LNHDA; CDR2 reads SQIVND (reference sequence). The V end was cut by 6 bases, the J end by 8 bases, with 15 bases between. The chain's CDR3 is CASSRGEAGTQYF. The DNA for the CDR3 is TGTGCCAGTAGCAGGGGGGAGGCAGGTACGCAGTATTTT.

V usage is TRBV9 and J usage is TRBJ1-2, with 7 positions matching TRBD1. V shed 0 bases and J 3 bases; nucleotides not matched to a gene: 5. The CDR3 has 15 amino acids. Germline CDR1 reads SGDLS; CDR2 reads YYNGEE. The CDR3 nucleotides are TGTGCCAGCAGCGTAGTAAGTGGGACAGACTATGGCTACACCTTC. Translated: CASSVVSGTDYGYTF.

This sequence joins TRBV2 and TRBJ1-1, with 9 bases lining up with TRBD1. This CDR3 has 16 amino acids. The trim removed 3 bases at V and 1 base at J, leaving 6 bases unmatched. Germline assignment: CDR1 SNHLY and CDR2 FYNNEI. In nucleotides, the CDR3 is TGTGCCAGCAGTGACGATTCGGACAGGGGGAACACTGAAGCTTTCTTT. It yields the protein CASSDDSDRGNTEAFF.

The CDR3 bases are TGTGCCTGGAAGGGAGTCCTTAATGAAAAACTGTTTTTT. It encodes CAWKGVLNEKLFF. This rearrangement joins TRBV30 to TRBJ1-4; D unclear. This CDR3 has 13 amino acids. Germline V lookup: CDR1 GTSNPN, CDR2 SVGIG (reference sequence). The germline V and J ends were trimmed by 4 bases and 4 bases, with 10 bases remaining between them.

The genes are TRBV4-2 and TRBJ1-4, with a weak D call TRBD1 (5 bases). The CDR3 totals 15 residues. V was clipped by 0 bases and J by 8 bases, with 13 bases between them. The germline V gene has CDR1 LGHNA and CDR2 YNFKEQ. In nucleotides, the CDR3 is TGTGCCAGCAGCCAAGATCGGGGGGGGAAGGAAAAACTGTTTTTT. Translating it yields CASSQDRGGKEKLFF.

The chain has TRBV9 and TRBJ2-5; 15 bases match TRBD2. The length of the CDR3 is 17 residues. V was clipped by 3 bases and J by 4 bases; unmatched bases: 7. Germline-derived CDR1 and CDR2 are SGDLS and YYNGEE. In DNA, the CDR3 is TGTGCCAGCAGCGCTGGGACTAGCGGGAGGATAACAGAGACCCAGTACTTC. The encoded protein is CASSAGTSGRITETQYF.

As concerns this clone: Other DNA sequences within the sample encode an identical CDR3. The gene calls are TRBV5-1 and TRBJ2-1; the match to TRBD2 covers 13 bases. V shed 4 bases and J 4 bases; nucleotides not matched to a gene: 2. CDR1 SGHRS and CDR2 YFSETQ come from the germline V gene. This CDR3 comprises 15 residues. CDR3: CASSLGLAGYNEQFF. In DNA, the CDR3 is TGCGCCAGCAGCCTGGGACTAGCGGGGTACAATGAGCAGTTCTTC.

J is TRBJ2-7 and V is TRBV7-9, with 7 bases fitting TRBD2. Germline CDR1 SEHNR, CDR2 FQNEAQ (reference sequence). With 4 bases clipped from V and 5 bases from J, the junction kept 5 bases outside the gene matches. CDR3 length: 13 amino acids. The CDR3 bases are TGTGCCAGCAGCTATGGAGCGGGAAACGAGCAGTACTTC. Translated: CASSYGAGNEQYF.

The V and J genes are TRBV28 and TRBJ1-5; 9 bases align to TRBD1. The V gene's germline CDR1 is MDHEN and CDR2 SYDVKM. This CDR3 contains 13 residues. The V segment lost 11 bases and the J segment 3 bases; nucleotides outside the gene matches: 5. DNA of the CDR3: TGTGCCTGCCGGGACAGGGACAATCAGCCCCAGCATTTT. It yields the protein CACRDRDNQPQHF.

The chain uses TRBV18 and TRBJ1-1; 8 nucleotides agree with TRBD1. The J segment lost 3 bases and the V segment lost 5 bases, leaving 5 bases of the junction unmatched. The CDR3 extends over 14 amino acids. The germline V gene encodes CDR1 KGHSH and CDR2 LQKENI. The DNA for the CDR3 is TGTGCCAGCTCAGAACAGGGGGGGGACACTGAAGCTTTCTTT. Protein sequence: CASSEQGGDTEAFF.

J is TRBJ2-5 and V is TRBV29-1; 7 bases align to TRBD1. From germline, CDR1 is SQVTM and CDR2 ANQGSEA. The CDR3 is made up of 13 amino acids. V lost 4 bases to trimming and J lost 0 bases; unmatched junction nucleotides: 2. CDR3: CSVGQGNQETQYF. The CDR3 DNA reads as TGCAGCGTTGGACAGGGTAACCAAGAGACCCAGTACTTC.

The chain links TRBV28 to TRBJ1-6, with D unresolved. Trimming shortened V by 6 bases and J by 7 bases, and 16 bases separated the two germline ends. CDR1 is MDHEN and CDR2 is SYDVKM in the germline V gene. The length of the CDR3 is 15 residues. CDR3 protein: CASRPPLGSNSPLHF. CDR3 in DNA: TGTGCCAGCAGACCACCGCTGGGCTCCAATTCACCCCTCCACTTT.

CDR3 sequence: CASNPRTEGETQYF. In DNA form, the CDR3 reads TGTGCCAGCAATCCCCGGACGGAGGGAGAGACCCAGTACTTC. The chain couples TRBV21-1 to TRBJ2-5; the DNA was not compared with TRBD2, the D call given in the table. TRBV21-1 is flagged as a pseudogene. There are 14 residues in the CDR3.

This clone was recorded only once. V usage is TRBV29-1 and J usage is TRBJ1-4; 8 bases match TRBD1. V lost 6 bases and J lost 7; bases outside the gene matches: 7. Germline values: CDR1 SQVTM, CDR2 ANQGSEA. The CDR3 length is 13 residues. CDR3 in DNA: TGCAGCGTGACGGGACAGGCTCGTGAAAAACTGTTTTTT. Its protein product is CSVTGQAREKLFF.

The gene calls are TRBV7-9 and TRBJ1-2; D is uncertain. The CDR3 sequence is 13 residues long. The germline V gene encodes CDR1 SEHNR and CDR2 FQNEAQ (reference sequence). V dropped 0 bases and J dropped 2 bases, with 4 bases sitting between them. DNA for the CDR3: TGTGCCAGCAGCTTAGCGGAGAACTATGGCTACACCTTC. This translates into CASSLAENYGYTF.

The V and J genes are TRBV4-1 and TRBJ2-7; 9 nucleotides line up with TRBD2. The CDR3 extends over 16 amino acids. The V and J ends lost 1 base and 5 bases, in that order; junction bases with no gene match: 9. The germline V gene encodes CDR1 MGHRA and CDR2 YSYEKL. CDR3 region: CASSQGLADPKNEQYF. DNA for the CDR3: TGCGCCAGCAGCCAAGGACTAGCGGATCCTAAGAACGAGCAGTACTTC.

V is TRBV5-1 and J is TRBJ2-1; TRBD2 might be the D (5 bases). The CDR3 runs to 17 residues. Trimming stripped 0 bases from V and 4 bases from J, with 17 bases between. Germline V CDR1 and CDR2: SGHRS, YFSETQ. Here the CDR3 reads CASSLEIRERRYNEQFF. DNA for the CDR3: TGCGCCAGCAGCTTGGAGATTAGGGAAAGGAGGTACAATGAGCAGTTCTTC.

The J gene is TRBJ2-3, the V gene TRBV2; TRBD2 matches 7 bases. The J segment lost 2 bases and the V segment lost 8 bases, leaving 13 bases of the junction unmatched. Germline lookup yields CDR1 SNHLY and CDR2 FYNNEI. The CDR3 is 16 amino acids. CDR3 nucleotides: TGTGCCAGCCCAAGATCGGGACTACGATACACAGATACGCAGTATTTT. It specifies CASPRSGLRYTDTQYF. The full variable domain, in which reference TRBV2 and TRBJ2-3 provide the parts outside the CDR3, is EPEVTQTPSHQVTQMGQEVILRCVPISNHLYFYWYRQILGQKVEFLVSFYNNEISEKSEIFDDQFSVERPDGSNFTLKIRSTKLEDSAMYFCASPRSGLRYTDTQYFGPGTRLTVL.

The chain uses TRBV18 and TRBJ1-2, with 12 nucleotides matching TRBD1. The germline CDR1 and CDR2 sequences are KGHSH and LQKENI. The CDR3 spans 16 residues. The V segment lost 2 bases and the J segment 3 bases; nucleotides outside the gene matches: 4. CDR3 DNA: TGTGCCAGCTCACCAACCGGGACAGGGGGCGACTATGGCTACACCTTC. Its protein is CASSPTGTGGDYGYTF. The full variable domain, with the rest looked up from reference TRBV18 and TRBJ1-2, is NAGVMQNPRHLVRRRGQEARLRCSPMKGHSHVYWYRQLPEEGLKFMVYLQKENIIDESGMPKERFSAEFPKEGPSILRIQQVVRGDSAAYFCASSPTGTGGDYGYTFGSGTRLTVV.

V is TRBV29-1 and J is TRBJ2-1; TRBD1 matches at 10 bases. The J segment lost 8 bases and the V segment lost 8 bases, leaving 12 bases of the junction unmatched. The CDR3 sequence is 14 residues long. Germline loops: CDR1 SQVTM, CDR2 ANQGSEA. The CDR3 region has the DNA TGCAGCCACGGGACAGGGGATCTGGAGGATGAGCAGTTCTTC. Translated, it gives CSHGTGDLEDEQFF.